This T cell receptor (beta chain) appears in the sequencing data of a study of T cell responses to AZD1222 COVID-19 vaccine. Findings and caveats of the study: The sample set comprised mostly white British donors with more females, and clonal diversity was possibly underestimated.

The table came from immunoSEQ multiplex PCR; TCRdb's copy has only in-frame clones and leaves some out. This sample has roughly 150,000 clones, with roughly 90% found just once. In this sample, this clone turned up once. The target antigen is unknown. The analysis combined second doses at about 4 or about 12 weeks. This specimen was peripheral blood, taken 28 days after the second AZD1222 dose. This TCR came from an adult who received the AZD1222 COVID-19 vaccine.

Here the CDR3 DNA reads TGTGCCAGTAACCCCCTAGGGGGTCCCGGGACTAGGGGATACAATGAGCAGTTCTTC. The encoded protein is CASNPLGGPGTRGYNEQFF. The V call is TRBV19, the J call TRBJ2-1; 8 positions match TRBD2. This CDR3 has 19 residues. After removal of 7 bases from V and 4 bases from J, the junction contained 21 bases not matched to a gene. Germline V gives CDR1 LNHDA, CDR2 SQIVND (reference sequence).